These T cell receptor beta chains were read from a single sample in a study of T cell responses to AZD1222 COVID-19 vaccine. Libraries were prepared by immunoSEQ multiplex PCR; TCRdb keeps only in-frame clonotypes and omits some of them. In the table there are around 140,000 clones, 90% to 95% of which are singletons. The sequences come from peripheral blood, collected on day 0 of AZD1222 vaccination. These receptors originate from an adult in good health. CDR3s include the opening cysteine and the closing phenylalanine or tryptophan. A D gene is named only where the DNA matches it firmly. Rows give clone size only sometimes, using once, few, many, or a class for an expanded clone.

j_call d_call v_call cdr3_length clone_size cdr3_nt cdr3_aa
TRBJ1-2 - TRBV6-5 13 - TGTGCCAGCGGGACGGAGGAAAACCATGGCTACACCTTC CASGTEENHGYTF
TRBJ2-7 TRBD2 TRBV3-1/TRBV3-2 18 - TGTGCCAGCAGCCAAGTCTGGTCTCGGACTAGCGGGTCCTACGAGCAGTACTTC CASSQVWSRTSGSYEQYF
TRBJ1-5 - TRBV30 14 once TGTGCCTGGAGTGTATCGGGAGGGGGGAAGCCCCAGCATTTT CAWSVSGGGKPQHF
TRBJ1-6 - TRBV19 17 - TGTGCCAGTAGGGGAGACAGTTCGAGAGGTGGAAATTCACCCCTCCACTTT CASRGDSSRGGNSPLHF
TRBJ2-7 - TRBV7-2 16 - TGTGCCAGCAGCTCGCGCCGGTCCGGGGTCCCCTACGAGCAGTACTTC CASSSRRSGVPYEQYF
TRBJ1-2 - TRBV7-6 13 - TGTGCCAGCAGTCCAACAGGAAACTATGGCTACACCTTC CASSPTGNYGYTF
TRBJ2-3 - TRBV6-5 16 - TGTGCCAGCAGTTATCCTAGCGTACCTAGCACAGATACGCAGTATTTT CASSYPSVPSTDTQYF
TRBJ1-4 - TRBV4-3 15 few TGCGCCAGCAGCGCCTTTAGGGTGGCTAATGAAAAACTGTTTTTT CASSAFRVANEKLFF
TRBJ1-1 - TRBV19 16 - TGTGCCAGTAGTATAGCGGCGGGGGGAATGAACACTGAAGCTTTCTTT CASSIAAGGMNTEAFF
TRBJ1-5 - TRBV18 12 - TGTGCCAGCCGGGGGGCGAATCAGCCCCAGCATTTT CASRGANQPQHF
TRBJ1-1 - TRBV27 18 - TGTGCCAGCAGTTCAAACCGAGGACGGACGAACATAAACACTGAAGCTTTCTTT CASSSNRGRTNINTEAFF
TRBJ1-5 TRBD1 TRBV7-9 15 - TGTGCCAGCAGCTCGGACAGGTATAGCAATCAGCCCCAGCATTTT CASSSDRYSNQPQHF
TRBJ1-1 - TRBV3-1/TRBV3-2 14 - TGTGCCAGCAGCCAACTGGCAGGGGATGGGGAAGCTTTCTTT CASSQLAGDGEAFF
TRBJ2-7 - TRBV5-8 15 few TGTGCCAGCAGCTTGACAGGGCGGAGACCCTACGAGCAGTACTTC CASSLTGRRPYEQYF
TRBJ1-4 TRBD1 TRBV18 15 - TGTGCCAGCTCACCAGGCCGACAGGGTCCTGAAAAACTGTTTTTT CASSPGRQGPEKLFF
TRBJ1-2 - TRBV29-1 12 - TGCAGCATAAAGGACAGACTCTATGGCTACACCTTC CSIKDRLYGYTF
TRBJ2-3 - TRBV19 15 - TGTGCCAGTAGTAGCACAGGGAGGGTCACAGATACGCAGTATTTT CASSSTGRVTDTQYF
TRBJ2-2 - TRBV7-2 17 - TGTGCCAGCAGCTTAGGTCCAGGCAGGGTGAGAACCGGGGAGCTGTTTTTT CASSLGPGRVRTGELFF
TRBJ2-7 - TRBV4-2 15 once TGTGCCAGCAGCCAGCCGGGACACCAAACCTACGAGCAGTACTTC CASSQPGHQTYEQYF
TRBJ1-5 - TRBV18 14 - TGTGCCAGCTCCACCCGACACGGCAATCAGCCCCAGCATTTT CASSTRHGNQPQHF
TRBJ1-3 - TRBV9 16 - TGTGCCAGCAGCGTAGCCGGGGGGGAACCTGGAAACACCATATATTTT CASSVAGGEPGNTIYF
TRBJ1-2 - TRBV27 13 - TGTGCCAGCGGGCGGGGGGCCCTCTATGGCTACACCTTC CASGRGALYGYTF
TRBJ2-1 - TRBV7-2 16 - TGTGCCAGCAGCTCCAGGGACCCCTCGACACGGACGGAGCAGTTCTTC CASSSRDPSTRTEQFF
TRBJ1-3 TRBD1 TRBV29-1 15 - TGCAGCGTTGATTTAGGGACAGTCTCTGGAAACACCATATATTTT CSVDLGTVSGNTIYF
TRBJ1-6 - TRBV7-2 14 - TGTGCCAGCAGCTTAGTCACAGGGTCTTCACCCCTCCACTTT CASSLVTGSSPLHF
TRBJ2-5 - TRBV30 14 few TGTGCCTGGAATCAACAGGGAATGCAAGAGACCCAGTACTTC CAWNQQGMQETQYF
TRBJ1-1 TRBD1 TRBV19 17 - TGTGCCAGTACCTATCGGACAGGGCGGAACATGAACACTGAAGCTTTCTTT CASTYRTGRNMNTEAFF
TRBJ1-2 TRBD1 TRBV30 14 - TGTGCCTGGAGCCATCAGGGGGCGAACTATGGCTACACCTTC CAWSHQGANYGYTF
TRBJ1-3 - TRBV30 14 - TGTGCCTGGGCCCCGGGCAGGGCTGGAAACACCATATATTTT CAWAPGRAGNTIYF
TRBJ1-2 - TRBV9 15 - TGTGCCAGCAGCGCCTTGAGGGAACCACCCAATGGCTACACCTTC CASSALREPPNGYTF
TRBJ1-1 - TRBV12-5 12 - TGTGCTACCCGAGGGGATGGCACTGAAGCTTTCTTT CATRGDGTEAFF
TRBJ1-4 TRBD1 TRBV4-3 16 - TGCGCCAGCAGCCAAGTCGTCAGGGGGCGCGATGAAAAACTGTTTTTT CASSQVVRGRDEKLFF
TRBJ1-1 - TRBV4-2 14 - TGTGCCAGCAGCCAAGATGGGCCGGGACAAGAAGCTTTCTTT CASSQDGPGQEAFF
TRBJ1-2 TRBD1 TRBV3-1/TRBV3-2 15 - TGTGCCAGCAGCCAGTGGGACAGGGGCCAATATGGCTACACCTTC CASSQWDRGQYGYTF
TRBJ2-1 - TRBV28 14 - TGTGCCAGCAGTTTCCAGCGGTCGCTCAATGAGCAGTTCTTC CASSFQRSLNEQFF
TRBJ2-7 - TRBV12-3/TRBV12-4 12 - TGTGCCAGCAGCCAGTACACCTACGAGCAGTACTTC CASSQYTYEQYF
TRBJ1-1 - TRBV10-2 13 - TGCGCCAGCCGGCCGGGGGATGCCACTGAAGCTTTCTTT CASRPGDATEAFF
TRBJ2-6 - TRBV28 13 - TGTGCCAGTAGGGGATCTGGGGCCAACGTCCTGACTTTC CASRGSGANVLTF
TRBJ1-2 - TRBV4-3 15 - TGCGCCAGCAGCCAAGATGTGAGGTACCTTTATGGCTACACCTTC CASSQDVRYLYGYTF
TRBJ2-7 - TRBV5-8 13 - TGTGCCAGCAGCTTGGATCTACAGGGTCAGCAGTACTTC CASSLDLQGQQYF
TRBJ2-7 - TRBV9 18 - TGTGCCAGCAGCGTACATGGACGGCCCCGCGTGGGCTCCTACGAGCAGTACTTC CASSVHGRPRVGSYEQYF
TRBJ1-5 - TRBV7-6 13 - TGTGCCAGCAGCTTAGGGGTCAATCAGCCCCAGCATTTT CASSLGVNQPQHF
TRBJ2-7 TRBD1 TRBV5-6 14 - TGTGCCAGCAGCGTGGGACAGGGGGCACTCGAGCAGTACTTC CASSVGQGALEQYF
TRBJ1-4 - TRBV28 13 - TGTGCCAGCAGGTCCGGGACTAATGAAAAACTGTTTTTT CASRSGTNEKLFF
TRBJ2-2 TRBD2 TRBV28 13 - TGTGCCACACTGCGGGGGGAACCCGGGGAGCTGTTTTTT CATLRGEPGELFF
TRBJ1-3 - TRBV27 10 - TGTGCCAAAGAGGCAAACACCATATATTTT CAKEANTIYF